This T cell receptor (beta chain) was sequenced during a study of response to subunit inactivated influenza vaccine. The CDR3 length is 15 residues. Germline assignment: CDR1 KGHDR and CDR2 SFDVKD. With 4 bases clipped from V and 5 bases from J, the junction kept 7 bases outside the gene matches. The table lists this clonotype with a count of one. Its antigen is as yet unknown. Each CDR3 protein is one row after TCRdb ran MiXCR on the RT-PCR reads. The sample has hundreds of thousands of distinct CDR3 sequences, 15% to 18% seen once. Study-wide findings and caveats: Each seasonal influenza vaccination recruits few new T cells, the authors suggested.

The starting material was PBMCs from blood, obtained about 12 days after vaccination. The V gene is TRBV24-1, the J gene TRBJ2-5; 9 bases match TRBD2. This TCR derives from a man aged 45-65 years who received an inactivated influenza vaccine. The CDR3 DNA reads TGTGCCACCAGTGACAGGACTAGCGTTTCTGAGACCCAGTACTTC. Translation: CATSDRTSVSETQYF.